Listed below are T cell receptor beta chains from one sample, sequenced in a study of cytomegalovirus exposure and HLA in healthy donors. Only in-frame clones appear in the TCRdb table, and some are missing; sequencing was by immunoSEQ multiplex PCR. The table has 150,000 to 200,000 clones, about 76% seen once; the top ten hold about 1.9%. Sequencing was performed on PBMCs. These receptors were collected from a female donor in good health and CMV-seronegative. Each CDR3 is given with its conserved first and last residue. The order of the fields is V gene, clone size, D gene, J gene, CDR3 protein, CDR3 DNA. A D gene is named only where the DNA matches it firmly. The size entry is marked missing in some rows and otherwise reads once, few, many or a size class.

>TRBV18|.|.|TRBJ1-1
CASSPSSVNTEAFF
TGTGCCAGCTCACCAAGTTCGGTGAACACTGAAGCTTTCTTT
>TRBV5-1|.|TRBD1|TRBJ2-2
CASSQDRVLSGELFF
TGCGCCAGCAGCCAGGACAGGGTATTATCCGGGGAGCTGTTTTTT
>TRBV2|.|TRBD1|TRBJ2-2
CASGQGVTGELFF
TGTGCCAGCGGACAGGGGGTAACCGGGGAGCTGTTTTTT
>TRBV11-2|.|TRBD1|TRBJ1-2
CASSLGAGGAGYTF
TGTGCCAGCAGCTTAGGGGCAGGGGGCGCTGGCTACACCTTC
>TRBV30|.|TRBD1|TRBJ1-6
CAWINGQGASYNSPLHF
TGTGCCTGGATTAATGGACAGGGGGCCTCCTATAATTCCCCCCTCCACTTT
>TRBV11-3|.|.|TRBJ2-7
CASSAGPSSYEQYF
TGTGCCAGCAGCGCGGGACCGTCCTCCTACGAGCAGTACTTC
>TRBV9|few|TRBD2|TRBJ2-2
CASSGRYPTGELFF
TGTGCCAGTAGCGGGAGGTATCCAACCGGGGAGCTGTTTTTT
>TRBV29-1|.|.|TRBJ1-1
CSGGQWGREAFF
TGCAGCGGCGGACAGTGGGGACGGGAAGCTTTCTTT
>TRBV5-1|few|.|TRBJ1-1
CASSLTLQGAEAFF
TGCGCCAGCAGCCTAACCTTACAGGGAGCTGAAGCTTTCTTT
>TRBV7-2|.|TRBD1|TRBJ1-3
CASSWTGNSGNTIYF
TGTGCCAGCAGCTGGACAGGGAACTCTGGAAACACCATATATTTT
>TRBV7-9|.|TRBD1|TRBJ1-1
CASSSDRALNTEAFF
TGTGCCAGCAGCTCCGACAGGGCCCTGAACACTGAAGCTTTCTTT
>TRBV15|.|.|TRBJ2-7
CATSRASLVEQYF
TGTGCCACCAGCAGAGCGTCTCTAGTCGAGCAGTACTTC
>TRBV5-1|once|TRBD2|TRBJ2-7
CASSLGLAGGLGEQYF
TGCGCCAGCAGCTTGGGTCTAGCGGGAGGATTAGGCGAGCAGTACTTC
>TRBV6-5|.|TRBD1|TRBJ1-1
CASRATGTTEAFF
TGTGCCAGCAGAGCGACAGGGACCACTGAAGCTTTCTTT
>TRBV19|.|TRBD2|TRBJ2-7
CASSISLAGDPVYEQYF
TGTGCCAGTAGTATTTCTCTAGCGGGAGACCCTGTCTACGAGCAGTACTTC
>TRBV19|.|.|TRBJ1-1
CASDLSGASGTEAFF
TGTGCCAGCGACTTGAGTGGGGCCAGTGGGACTGAAGCTTTCTTT
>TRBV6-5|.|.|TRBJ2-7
CANLGGTPGYEQYF
TGTGCCAACCTAGGAGGAACCCCTGGGTACGAGCAGTACTTC